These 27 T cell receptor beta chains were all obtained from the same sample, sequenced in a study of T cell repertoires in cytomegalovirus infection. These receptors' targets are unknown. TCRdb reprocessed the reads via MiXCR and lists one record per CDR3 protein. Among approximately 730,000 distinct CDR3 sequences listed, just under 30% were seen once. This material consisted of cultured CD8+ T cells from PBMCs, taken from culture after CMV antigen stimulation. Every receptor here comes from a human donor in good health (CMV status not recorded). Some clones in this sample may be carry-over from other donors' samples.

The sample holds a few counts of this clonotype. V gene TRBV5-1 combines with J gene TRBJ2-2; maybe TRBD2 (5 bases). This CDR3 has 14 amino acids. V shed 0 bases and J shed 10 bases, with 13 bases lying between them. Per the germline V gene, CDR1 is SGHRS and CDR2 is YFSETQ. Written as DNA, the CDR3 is TGCGCCAGCAGCTTGGTCGACTACTACACGGAGCTGTTTTTT. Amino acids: CASSLVDYYTELFF. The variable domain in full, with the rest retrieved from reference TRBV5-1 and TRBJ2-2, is KAGVTQTPRYLIKTRGQQVTLSCSPISGHRSVSWYQQTPGQGLQFLFEYFSETQRNKGNFPGRFSGRQFSNSRSEMNVSTLELGDSALYLCASSLVDYYTELFFGEGSRLTVL.

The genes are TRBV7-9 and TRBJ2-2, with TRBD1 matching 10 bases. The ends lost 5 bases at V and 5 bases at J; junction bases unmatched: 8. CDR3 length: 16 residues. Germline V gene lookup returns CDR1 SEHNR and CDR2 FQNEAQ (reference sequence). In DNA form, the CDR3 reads TGTGCCAGCAGCCCCCGACAGGGGGCTAGTACCGGGGAGCTGTTTTTT. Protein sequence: CASSPRQGASTGELFF.

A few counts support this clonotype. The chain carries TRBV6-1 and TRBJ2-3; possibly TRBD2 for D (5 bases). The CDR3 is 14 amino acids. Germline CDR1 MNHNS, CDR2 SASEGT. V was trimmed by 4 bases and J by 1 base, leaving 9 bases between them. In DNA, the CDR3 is TGTGCCAGCAGTGTATGGGGAGGCACAGATACGCAGTATTTT. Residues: CASSVWGGTDTQYF.

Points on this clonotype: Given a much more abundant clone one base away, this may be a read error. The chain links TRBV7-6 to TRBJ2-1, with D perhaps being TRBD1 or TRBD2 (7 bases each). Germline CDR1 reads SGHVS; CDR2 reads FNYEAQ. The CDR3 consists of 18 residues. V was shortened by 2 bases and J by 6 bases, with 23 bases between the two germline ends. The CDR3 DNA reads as TGTGCCAGCAGCTTACATGGGCAGGGGGGGAAGTTTCCCAATGAGCAGTTCTTC. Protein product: CASSLHGQGGKFPNEQFF.

CDR3 loop: CATSNTGGQGFFSTDTQYF. The CDR3 DNA sequence: TGTGCCACCAGCAACACCGGGGGACAGGGATTTTTTAGCACAGATACGCAGTATTTT. The rearrangement joins TRBV15 to TRBJ2-3; 9 bases map to TRBD1. This CDR3 spans 19 amino acids. Germline CDR1 is LNHNV and CDR2 is YYDKDF (reference sequence). V trimming: 4 bases; J trimming: 0 bases; junction bases outside the gene matches: 14.

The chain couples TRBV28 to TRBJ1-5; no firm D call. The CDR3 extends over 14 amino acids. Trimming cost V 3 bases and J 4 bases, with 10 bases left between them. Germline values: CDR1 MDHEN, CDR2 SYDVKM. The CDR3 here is CASSFSGWNQPQHF. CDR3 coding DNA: TGTGCCAGCAGTTTCTCGGGTTGGAATCAGCCCCAGCATTTT.

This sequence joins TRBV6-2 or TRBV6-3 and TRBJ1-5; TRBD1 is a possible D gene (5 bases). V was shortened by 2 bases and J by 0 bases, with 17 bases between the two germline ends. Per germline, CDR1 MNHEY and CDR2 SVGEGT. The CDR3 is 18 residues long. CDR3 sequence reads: CASSYDRGRTYSNQPQHF. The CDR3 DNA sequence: TGTGCCAGCAGTTACGATCGGGGCCGAACGTATAGCAATCAGCCCCAGCATTTT.

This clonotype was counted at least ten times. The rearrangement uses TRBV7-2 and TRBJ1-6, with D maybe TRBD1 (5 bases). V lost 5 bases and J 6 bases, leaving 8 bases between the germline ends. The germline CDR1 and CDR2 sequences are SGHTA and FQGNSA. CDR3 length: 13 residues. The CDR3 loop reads CASSTGTNSPLHF. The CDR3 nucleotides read TGTGCCAGCAGCACCGGGACTAATTCACCCCTCCACTTT. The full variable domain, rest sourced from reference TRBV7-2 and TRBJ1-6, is GAGVSQSPSNKVTEKGKDVELRCDPISGHTALYWYRQSLGQGLEFLIYFQGNSAPDKSGLPSDRFSAERTGGSVSTLTIQRTQQEDSAVYLCASSTGTNSPLHFGNGTRLTVT.

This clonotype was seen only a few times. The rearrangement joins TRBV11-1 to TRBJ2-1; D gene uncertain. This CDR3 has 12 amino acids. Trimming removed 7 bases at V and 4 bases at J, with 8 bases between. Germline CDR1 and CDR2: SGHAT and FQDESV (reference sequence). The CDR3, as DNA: TGTGCCAGCAATGGACCTTACAATGAGCAGTTCTTC. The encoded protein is CASNGPYNEQFF.

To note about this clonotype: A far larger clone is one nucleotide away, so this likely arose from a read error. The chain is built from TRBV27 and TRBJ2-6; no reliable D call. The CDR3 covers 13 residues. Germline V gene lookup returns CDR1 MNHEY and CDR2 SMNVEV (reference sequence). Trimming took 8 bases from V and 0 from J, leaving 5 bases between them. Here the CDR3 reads CASGLSGANVLTF. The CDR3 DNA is TGTGCCAGCGGCCTCTCTGGGGCCAACGTCCTGACTTTC.

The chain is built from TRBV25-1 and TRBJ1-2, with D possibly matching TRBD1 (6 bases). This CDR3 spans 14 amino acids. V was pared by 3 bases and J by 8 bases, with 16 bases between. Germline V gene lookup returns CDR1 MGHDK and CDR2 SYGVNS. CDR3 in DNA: TGTGCCAGCAGTGAGTCGGGACAAGGAAACGGCTACACCTTC. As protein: CASSESGQGNGYTF.

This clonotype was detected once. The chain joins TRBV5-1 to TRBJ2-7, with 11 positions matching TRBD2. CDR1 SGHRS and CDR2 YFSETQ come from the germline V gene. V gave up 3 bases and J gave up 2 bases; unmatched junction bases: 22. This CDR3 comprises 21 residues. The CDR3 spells CASSSQGGGDKTSGGPYEQYF. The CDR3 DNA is TGCGCCAGCAGCTCGCAAGGCGGGGGGGACAAAACTAGCGGGGGTCCCTACGAGCAGTACTTC.

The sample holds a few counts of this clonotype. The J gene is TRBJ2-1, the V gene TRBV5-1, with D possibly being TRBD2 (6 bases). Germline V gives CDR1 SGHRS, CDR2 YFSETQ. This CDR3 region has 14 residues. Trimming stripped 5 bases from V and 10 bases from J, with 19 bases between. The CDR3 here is CASREGNYLGEQFF. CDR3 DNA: TGCGCCAGCAGGGAGGGAAACTACCTCGGGGAGCAGTTCTTC.

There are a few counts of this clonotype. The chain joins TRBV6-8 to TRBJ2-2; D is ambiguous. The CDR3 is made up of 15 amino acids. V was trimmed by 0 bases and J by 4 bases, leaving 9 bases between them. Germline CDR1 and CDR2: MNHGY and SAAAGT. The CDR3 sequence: CASSYSMGSTGELFF. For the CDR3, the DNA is TGTGCCAGCAGTTACTCGATGGGATCCACCGGGGAGCTGTTTTTT.

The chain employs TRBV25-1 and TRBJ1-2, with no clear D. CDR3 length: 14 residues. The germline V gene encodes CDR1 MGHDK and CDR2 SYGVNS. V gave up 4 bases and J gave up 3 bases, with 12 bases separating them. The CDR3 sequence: CASSVGPSYYGYTF. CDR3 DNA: TGTGCCAGCAGTGTAGGGCCCAGTTACTATGGCTACACCTTC.

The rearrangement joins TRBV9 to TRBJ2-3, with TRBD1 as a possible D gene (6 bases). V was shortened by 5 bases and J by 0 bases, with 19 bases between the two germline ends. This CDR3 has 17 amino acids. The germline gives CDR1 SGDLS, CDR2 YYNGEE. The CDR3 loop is CASRALTGPLSTDTQYF. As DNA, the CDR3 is TGTGCCAGCAGAGCACTGACAGGTCCCCTTAGCACAGATACGCAGTATTTT. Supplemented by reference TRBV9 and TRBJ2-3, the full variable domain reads DSGVTQTPKHLITATGQRVTLRCSPRSGDLSVYWYQQSLDQGLQFLIQYYNGEERAKGNILERFSAQQFPDLHSELNLSSLELGDSALYFCASRALTGPLSTDTQYFGPGTRLTVL.

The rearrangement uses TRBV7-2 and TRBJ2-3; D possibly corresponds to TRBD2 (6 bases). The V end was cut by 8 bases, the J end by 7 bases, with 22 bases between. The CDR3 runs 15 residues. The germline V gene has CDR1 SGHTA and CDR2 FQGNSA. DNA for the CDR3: TGTGCCAGCTGCTCCTACCGGGACTCCCACTATACGCAGTATTTT. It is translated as CASCSYRDSHYTQYF.

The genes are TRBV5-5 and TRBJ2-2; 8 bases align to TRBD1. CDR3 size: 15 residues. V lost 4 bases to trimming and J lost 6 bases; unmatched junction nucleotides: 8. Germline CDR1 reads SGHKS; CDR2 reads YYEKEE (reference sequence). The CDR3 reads CASSAPGQVAGELFF. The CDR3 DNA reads TGTGCCAGCAGCGCACCGGGACAGGTGGCCGGGGAGCTGTTTTTT.

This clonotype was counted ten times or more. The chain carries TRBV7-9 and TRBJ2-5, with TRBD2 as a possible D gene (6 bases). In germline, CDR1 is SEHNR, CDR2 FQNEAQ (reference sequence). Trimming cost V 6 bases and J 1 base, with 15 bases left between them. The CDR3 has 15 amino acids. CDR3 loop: CASSIPEGLQETQYF. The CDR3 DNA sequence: TGTGCCAGCAGTATCCCAGAGGGACTCCAAGAGACCCAGTACTTC.

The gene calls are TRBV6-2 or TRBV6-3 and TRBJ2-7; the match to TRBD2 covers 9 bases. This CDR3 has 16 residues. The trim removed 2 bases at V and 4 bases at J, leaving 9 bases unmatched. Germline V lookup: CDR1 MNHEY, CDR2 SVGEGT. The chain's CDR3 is CASSYGPAGGPYEQYV. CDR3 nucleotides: TGTGCCAGCAGTTACGGGCCGGCGGGGGGGCCTTACGAGCAGTACGTC.

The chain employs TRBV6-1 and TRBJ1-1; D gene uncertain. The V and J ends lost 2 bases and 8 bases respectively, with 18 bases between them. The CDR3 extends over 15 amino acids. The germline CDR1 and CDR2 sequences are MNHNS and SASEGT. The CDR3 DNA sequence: TGTGCCAGCAGTGAATTCCTCCTACTCGGGTTGGAAGCTTTCTTT. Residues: CASSEFLLLGLEAFF.

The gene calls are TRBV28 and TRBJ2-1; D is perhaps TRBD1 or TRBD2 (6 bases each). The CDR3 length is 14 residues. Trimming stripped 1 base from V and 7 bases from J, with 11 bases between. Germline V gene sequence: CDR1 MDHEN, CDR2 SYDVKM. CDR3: CASSLSGAGNEQFF. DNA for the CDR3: TGTGCCAGCAGTTTATCAGGGGCGGGAAATGAGCAGTTCTTC.

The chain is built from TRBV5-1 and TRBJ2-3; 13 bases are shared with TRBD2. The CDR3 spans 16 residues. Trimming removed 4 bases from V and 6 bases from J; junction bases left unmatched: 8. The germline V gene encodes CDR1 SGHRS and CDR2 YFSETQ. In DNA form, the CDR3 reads TGCGCCAGCAGCCCGTCCGGGACTAGCGGGGTTGATACGCAGTATTTT. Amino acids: CASSPSGTSGVDTQYF.

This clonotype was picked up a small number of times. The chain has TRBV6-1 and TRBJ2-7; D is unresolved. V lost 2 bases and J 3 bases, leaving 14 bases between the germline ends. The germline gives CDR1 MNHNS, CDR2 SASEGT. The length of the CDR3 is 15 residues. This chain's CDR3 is CASSESAGRNYEQYV. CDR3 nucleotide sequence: TGTGCCAGCAGTGAATCCGCAGGTCGGAACTACGAGCAGTACGTC.

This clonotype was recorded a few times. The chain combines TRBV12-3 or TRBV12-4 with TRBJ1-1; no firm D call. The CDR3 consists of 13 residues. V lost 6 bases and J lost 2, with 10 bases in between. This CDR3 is CASRSFFNTEAFF. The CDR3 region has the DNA TGTGCCAGCAGGTCTTTTTTCAACACTGAAGCTTTCTTT.

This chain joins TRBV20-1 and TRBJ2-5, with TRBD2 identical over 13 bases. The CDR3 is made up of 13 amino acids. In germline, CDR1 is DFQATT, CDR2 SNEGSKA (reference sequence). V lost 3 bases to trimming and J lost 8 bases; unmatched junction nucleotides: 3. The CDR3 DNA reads TGCAGTGCTAGCGGGACTAGCGGGACTACCCAGTACTTC. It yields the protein CSASGTSGTTQYF.

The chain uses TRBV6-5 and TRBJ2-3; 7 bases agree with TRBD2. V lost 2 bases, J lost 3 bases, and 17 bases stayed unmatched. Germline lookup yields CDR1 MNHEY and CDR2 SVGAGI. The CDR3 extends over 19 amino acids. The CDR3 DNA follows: TGTGCCAGCAGTTACACCGAGGGCCCGGGGGAGGGTCGGACAGATACGCAGTATTTT. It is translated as CASSYTEGPGEGRTDTQYF.